This T cell receptor (beta chain) was sequenced in a study of sequential checkpoint blockade in melanoma. The method was immunoSEQ multiplex PCR; TCRdb's version includes in-frame clones alone and lacks a portion of them. The sample consists of about 18,000 clones, about 69% of them appearing once. Deletions cut 2 bases from V and 7 bases from J, with 15 bases between. Germline assignment: CDR1 MDHEN and CDR2 SYDVKM. This CDR3 has 15 amino acids. Regarding treatment: randomized to nivolumab then ipilimumab (arm A) or the reverse (arm B). Specimen: tumor tissue (inferred from file names), collected from a patient given nivolumab and ipilimumab in sequence. The genes are TRBV28 and TRBJ1-5, with D hard to call. The origin of this receptor is a human donor with melanoma. The CDR3 DNA reads TGTGCCAGCAGTTTAGGTTTTTCCAGGAACCAGCCCCAGCATTTT. As protein: CASSLGFSRNQPQHF.